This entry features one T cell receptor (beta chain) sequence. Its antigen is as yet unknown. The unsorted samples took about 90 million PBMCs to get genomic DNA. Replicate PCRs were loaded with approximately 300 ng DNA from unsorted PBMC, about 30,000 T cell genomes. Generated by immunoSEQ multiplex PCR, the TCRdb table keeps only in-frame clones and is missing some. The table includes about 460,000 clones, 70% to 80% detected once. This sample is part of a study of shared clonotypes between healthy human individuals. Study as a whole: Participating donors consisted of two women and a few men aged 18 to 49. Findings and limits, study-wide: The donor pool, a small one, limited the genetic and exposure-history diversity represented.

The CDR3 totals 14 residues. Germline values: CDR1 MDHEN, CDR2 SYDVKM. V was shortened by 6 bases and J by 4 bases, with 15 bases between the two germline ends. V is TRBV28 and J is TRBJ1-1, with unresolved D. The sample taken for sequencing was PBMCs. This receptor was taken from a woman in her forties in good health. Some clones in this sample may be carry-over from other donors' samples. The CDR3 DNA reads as TGTGCCAGCAGGCAGGCGTCGTGGGTCACTGAAGCTTTCTTT. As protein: CASRQASWVTEAFF. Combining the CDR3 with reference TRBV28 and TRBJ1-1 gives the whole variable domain DVKVTQSSRYLVKRTGEKVFLECVQDMDHENMFWYRQDPGLGLRLIYFSYDVKMKEKGDIPEGYSVSREKKERFSLILESASTNQTSMYLCASRQASWVTEAFFGQGTRLTVV.